The clone carrying this T cell receptor (beta chain) was seen many times. Its antigen is unidentified. The sample is drawn from a study of naive and memory T cell subsets. The beta constant-region primer was an equimolar mix of two oligonucleotides covering TRBC1 and TRBC2. The ligated cDNA underwent four PCR rounds using SP2 and nested alpha and beta constant-region primers. MiXCR, applied by TCRdb to the UMI-ligation and nested PCR reads, yields one record per CDR3 protein. The data contain over 110,000 distinct CDR3 sequences, around 21% of them singletons. The V gene's germline CDR1 is SQVTM and CDR2 ANQGSEA. CDR3 length equals 13 residues. Trimming took 4 bases from V and 0 from J, leaving 10 bases between them. Findings and limits, study-wide: Naive repertoires, especially CD8, held a few larger clonotypes, possibly memory cells re-expressing CD45RA.

V and J are TRBV29-1 and TRBJ2-7; tentative D call: TRBD2 (5 bases). Sequenced input: naive CD8+ T cells from blood. The sequence derives from a human donor in good health. The CDR3 nucleotides read TGCAGCGTTGTAACGGGGAGCTCCTACGAGCAGTACTTC. This gives the protein CSVVTGSSYEQYF.